The text below deals with one TCR beta chain. The template for TCR beta VDJ and CDR3 sequence profiling was genomic DNA. TCRdb re-derived calls from the reads in MiXCR, one entry per CDR3 protein. Of 150,000 to 200,000 distinct CDR3 sequences listed, approximately 48% are singletons. This record comes from a study of CD8+CD57+ T cells in acquired aplastic anemia. The CDR3 sequence is 15 residues long. Germline V gene lookup returns CDR1 MRHNA and CDR2 SNTAGT. The ends lost 2 bases at V and 7 bases at J; junction bases unmatched: 6. CD8+CD57+ cell expansion had been shown by flow cytometry in patients chosen for sequencing.

The gene calls are TRBV6-4 and TRBJ2-1; 9 nucleotides match TRBD2. The sequence came from a human donor with aplastic anemia. Sequencing was performed on sorted CD4+, CD8+, or CD8+CD57+ T cells (not recorded which) from PBMCs. The CDR3 DNA sequence: TGTGCCAGCAGTGACGAAGCGGGGGGCCGTAATGAGCAGTTCTTC. Translating it yields CASSDEAGGRNEQFF.